This T cell receptor beta chain was recovered during a study of blood T cell repertoires in COVID-19 (dated by TCRdb to the early 2020s). Describing the broader study: Collaborator samples came from the United States, Italy and Spain and covered acute and convalescent phases of COVID-19. A freely available public database, intended as a resource for researchers studying the immune response to SARS-CoV-2, is where the repertoires were released. Subjects who had been exposed to COVID-19, were actively infected with it, or had recovered from it provided the deeply sampled blood TCRbeta repertoires that made up the dataset. The samples were drawn from two sources: the first 160 participants of the ongoing ImmuneRACE study, and 1,000 to 1,500 subjects contributed by 6 global collaborators. The material from the prospective study consisted of cDNA or gDNA derived from T cells, B-cell-depleted T cells, or PBMCs. Where available, HLA class I and class II types were obtained from metadata supplied by the sample provider rather than from assay-based typing. Sample metadata almost always included a de-identified subject ID, COVID-19 status, age in years and sex.

From V the trimming removes 5 bases and from J it removes 5 bases, while the gene matches leave 5 bases of the junction unaccounted for. The germline V gene encodes CDR1 SNHLY and CDR2 FYNNEI. The CDR3, from cysteine to phenylalanine, totals 15 residues. Only the CDR3 DNA stays, 45 bases, in frame from base 1. The immunoSEQ Assay, a bias-controlled multiplex PCR, was used to amplify TCRbeta CDR3 regions from genomic DNA. The paper's data handling went like this. The number of nucleated cells in each sample was estimated from the amplification of reference gene primers within the assay. To quantify the absolute abundance of each unique TCRbeta CDR3 rearrangement, sequence reads were collapsed and filtered. For each sample, productive Simpson clonality was calculated by taking the square root of Simpson's diversity index across productive rearrangements. TCRdb provides this immuneACCESS table in a form limited to in-frame rearrangements. Some clones are lacking; in checked studies, under half of them reflect an unresolved V gene, and why the rest are absent is not known. The DNA was the basis for D and trimming; V, J and clone size are from that table. This sample is represented by about 240,000 clones; approximately 85% of them were singletons. The ten largest make up under 8.5% of the sample.

One collaborating source in Seattle enrolled patients while the patients were actively infected and followed the patients over time throughout the course of disease. Each collaborating institution followed its own protocols to collect whole blood in K2EDTA tubes. For TCRbeta analysis, collaborators shipped samples in one of three forms: frozen whole blood, isolated PBMCs, or DNA extracted from either of those sample types. A remark on this clone: Its target antigen remains unknown. Base qualities are not provided; no much larger clone lies one nucleotide away.

On the study overall, not on this receptor specifically: Clinical and demographic metadata were provided uncurated, with the amount varying by source and participant.

The receptor's source is a woman of 80 years or more with COVID-19, enrolled during active disease. Material: peripheral blood. The chain is assembled from TRBV2 and TRBJ2-2, with 10 middle bases fitting TRBD2. The DNA sequence is TGTGCCAGCAGTCCCAGCGGGAGGGGGACCGGGGAGCTGTTTTTT. Translation gives CASSPSGRGTGELFF.